This T cell receptor (beta chain) appears in the sequencing data of a study of blood T cells in healthy people across ages. Primers used in a second PCR of roughly 6 to 11 cycles were a sample-barcoded 5' primer and a J-beta primer mix. TCRdb reprocessed the 5' RACE reads with MiXCR, giving one entry per CDR3 protein. The repertoire holds about 930,000 distinct CDR3 sequences, with almost 30% as singletons. The germline V gene encodes CDR1 SGHDN and CDR2 FVKESK. CDR3 length equals 15 residues. Trimming took 1 base from V and 6 from J, leaving 15 bases between them. RNA extraction gave at least 5 micrograms of total RNA per sample. The sample was also reused in another study, on T cells of mothers and their children. That source reports: There was no detection of any persistent microchimeric T cell clones.

This TCR was recovered from a woman aged 40 to 49 in good health. The sample was blood. The V and J genes are TRBV14 and TRBJ1-2, with unresolved D. The CDR3 DNA is TGTGCCAGCAGCCAAGCGATGGTACGGGTTGATGGCTACACCTTC. As protein: CASSQAMVRVDGYTF.